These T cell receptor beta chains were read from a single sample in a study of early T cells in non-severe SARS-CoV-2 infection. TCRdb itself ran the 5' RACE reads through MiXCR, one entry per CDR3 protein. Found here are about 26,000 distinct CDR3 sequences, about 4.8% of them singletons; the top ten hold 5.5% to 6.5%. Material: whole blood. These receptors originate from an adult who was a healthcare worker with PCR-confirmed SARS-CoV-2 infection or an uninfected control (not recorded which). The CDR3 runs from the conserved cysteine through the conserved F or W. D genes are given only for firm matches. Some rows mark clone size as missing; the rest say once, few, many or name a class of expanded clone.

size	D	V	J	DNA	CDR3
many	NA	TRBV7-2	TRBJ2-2	TGTGCCAGCAGCTTAGGTCGGGGGCCGAACACCGGGGAGCTGTTTTTT	CASSLGRGPNTGELFF
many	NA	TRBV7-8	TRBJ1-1	TGTGCCAGCAGCTGGGAAGAAGGGTTTGGTGTTGAAGCTTTCTTT	CASSWEEGFGVEAFF
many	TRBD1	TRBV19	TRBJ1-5	TGTGCCAGTAGTAACCAGGGGGCAAATCAGCCCCAGCATTTT	CASSNQGANQPQHF
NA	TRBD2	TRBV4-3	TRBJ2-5	TGCGCCAGCAGCCAAGTGGGACTAGAGGAGACCCAGTACTTC	CASSQVGLEETQYF
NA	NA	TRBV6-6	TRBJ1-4	TGTGCCAGCAGTTACTCGACCGAACAAGGATTCATAAATGAAAAACTGTTTTTT	CASSYSTEQGFINEKLFF
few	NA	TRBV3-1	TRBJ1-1	TGTGCCAGCAGCCAAGACCGCCAATCCACTGAAGCTTTCTTT	CASSQDRQSTEAFF
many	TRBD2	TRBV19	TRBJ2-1	TGTGCCAGTAGTGTTAGCGGGGGGGCCTACAATGAGCAGTTCTTC	CASSVSGGAYNEQFF
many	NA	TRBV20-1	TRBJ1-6	TGCAGTGCGCGAGGGGGGGCGTTCGATAATTCACCCCTCCACTTT	CSARGGAFDNSPLHF
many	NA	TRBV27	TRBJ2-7	TGTGCCAGCAGTTTACGAGGGTGGGGGCGAACCTACGAGCAGTACTTC	CASSLRGWGRTYEQYF
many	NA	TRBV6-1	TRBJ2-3	TGTGCCAGCAGTGAACCGGGGCACAGGAGAAGCACAGATACGCAGTATTTT	CASSEPGHRRSTDTQYF
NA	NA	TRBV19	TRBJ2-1	TGTGCCACCACTTACAGCGGTGAGCAGTTCTTC	CATTYSGEQFF
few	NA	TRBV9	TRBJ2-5	TGTGCCAGCAGCGTAGGACTCGGAGAGACCCAGTACTTC	CASSVGLGETQYF
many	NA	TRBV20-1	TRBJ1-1	TGCAGTGCTAGAGTGGGGTCTGAAGCTTTCTTT	CSARVGSEAFF
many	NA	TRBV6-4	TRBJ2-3	TGTGCCAGCAGTGACTCCGGGGTCACAGATACGCAGTATTTT	CASSDSGVTDTQYF
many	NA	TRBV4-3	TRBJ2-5	TGCGCCAGCAGCCAAGAGGGGACTTTCCAAGAGACCCAGTACTTC	CASSQEGTFQETQYF
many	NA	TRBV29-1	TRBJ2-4	TGCAGCGTTTCCTACAGGGAGGGAAACATTCAGTACTTC	CSVSYREGNIQYF
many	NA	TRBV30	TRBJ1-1	TGTGCCTGGGGAGGGGGAAACTCTGAAGCTTTCTTT	CAWGGGNSEAFF
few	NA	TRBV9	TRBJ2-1	TGTGCCAGCAGCGTAGTTGGAGGGGGCGCCTACAATGAGCAGTTCTTC	CASSVVGGGAYNEQFF
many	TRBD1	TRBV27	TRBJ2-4	TGTGCCAGCAGTGACAGGGGGCCGGTGGACATTCAGTACTTC	CASSDRGPVDIQYF
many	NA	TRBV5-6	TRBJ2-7	TGTGCCAGCAGCTTGGCCGGGACCCATAGCTCCTACGAGCAGTACTTC	CASSLAGTHSSYEQYF
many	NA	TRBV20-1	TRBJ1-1	TGCAGTGCCGTCTCGTTGAACACTGAAGCTTTCTTT	CSAVSLNTEAFF